The next 7 T cell receptor beta chains were all read from a single sample in a study of blood T cells in healthy people across ages. Combining a sample-barcoded 5' primer with a J-beta primer mix, a second PCR ran for about 7 to 12 cycles. TCRdb used MiXCR to reprocess the 5' RACE reads, holding one entry per CDR3 protein. The data show approximately 1.5 million distinct CDR3 sequences, roughly 30% seen once. The sequenced sample consisted of blood. These receptors originate from a woman aged 30 to 39 in good health.

Many counts were recorded for this clonotype. This chain joins TRBV29-1 and TRBJ2-7, with D tentatively TRBD2 (5 bases). The CDR3 totals 13 residues. V lost 4 bases to trimming and J lost 0 bases, with 10 bases between them. Germline V CDR1 and CDR2: SQVTM, ANQGSEA. The CDR3 nucleotides read TGCAGCGTTGGGACTTCTAGCTCCTACGAGCAGTACTTC. Protein: CSVGTSSSYEQYF.

This clonotype was seen more than once but under ten times. This sequence joins TRBV12-5 and TRBJ2-3; TRBD2 matches 12 bases. Germline lookup yields CDR1 LGHNT and CDR2 FRNRAP. The length of the CDR3 is 17 residues. The V segment lost 4 bases and the J segment 3 bases; nucleotides outside the gene matches: 8. CDR3 amino acids: CASGSNVLAGGTDTQYF. The CDR3 bases are TGTGCTAGTGGTTCGAATGTACTAGCGGGAGGAACAGATACGCAGTATTTT.

This clonotype was picked up a small number of times. V is TRBV12-3 or TRBV12-4 and J is TRBJ2-5; TRBD2 matches at 10 bases. The CDR3 totals 17 residues. With V trimmed by 4 bases and J by 4 bases, 12 bases remained unmatched. CDR3 protein: CASSSSGTSVFLETQYF. Written as DNA, the CDR3 is TGTGCCAGCAGTTCATCCGGGACTAGCGTCTTTTTAGAGACCCAGTACTTC.

The V and J genes are TRBV6-1 and TRBJ1-2; D gene uncertain. V was trimmed by 4 bases and J by 4 bases, leaving 10 bases between them. CDR1 is MNHNS, CDR2 SASEGT, per germline. This CDR3 is built from 13 residues. CDR3 coding DNA: TGTGCCAGCAGTGTAACACTTCTCTATGGCTACACCTTC. Protein sequence: CASSVTLLYGYTF.

This clonotype has only a few counts. The chain is built from TRBV11-2 and TRBJ2-4; 9 nucleotides line up with TRBD1. There are 13 residues in the CDR3. V was clipped by 5 bases and J by 7 bases; unmatched bases: 3. Germline CDR1 SGHAT, CDR2 FQNNGV. CDR3 in amino acids: CASSHGQGNIQYF. The DNA for the CDR3 is TGTGCCAGCAGCCATGGACAGGGGAACATTCAGTACTTC.

This clonotype was seen only a few times. This chain connects TRBV9 to TRBJ1-2; D uncertain. CDR1 and CDR2 (germline): SGDLS, YYNGEE. CDR3 length: 16 residues. V gave up 4 bases and J gave up 2 bases, with 18 bases separating them. CDR3 nucleotide sequence: TGTGCCAGCAGCCCCCCGTTGGTACTCGGAAACTATGGCTACACCTTC. Translation gives CASSPPLVLGNYGYTF.

This clonotype appeared a few times. The chain is built from TRBV6-1 and TRBJ1-2, with TRBD1 as a possible D gene (6 bases). V lost 6 bases and J 4 bases, leaving 24 bases between the germline ends. Germline V gene lookup returns CDR1 MNHNS and CDR2 SASEGT. The CDR3 is 17 residues long. The CDR3 coding sequence is TGTGCCAGCAGCCGATCGGCCAGGGGCCAAAGGGGCTATGGCTACACCTTC. Translated, it gives CASSRSARGQRGYGYTF.